This is a list of T cell receptor beta chains from one sample in a study of cytomegalovirus exposure and HLA in healthy donors. TCRdb's copy holds only in-frame clones and misses some; the assay was immunoSEQ multiplex PCR. The table has 250,000 to 400,000 clones, 88% seen once; the top ten hold approximately 0.95%. The specimen was PBMCs. The receptors were gathered from a man aged 25-40 years in good health and CMV-seronegative. Both conserved end residues are part of each CDR3. Fields, in order: clone size, V gene, J gene, D gene, CDR3 DNA, CDR3 protein. D genes are given only for firm matches. Not every row has a clone size; where given, it reads once, few, many or a size class.

>once|TRBV7-9|TRBJ2-1|TRBD2
TGTGCCAGCAGCTTAGAGCGGGGGGGAAGCTACAATGAGCAGTTCTTC
CASSLERGGSYNEQFF
>.|TRBV10-1|TRBJ1-1|.
TGCGCCAGCAGTGAGAAGAGGGTAGGGATCACTGAAGCTTTCTTT
CASSEKRVGITEAFF
>.|TRBV7-2|TRBJ2-4|TRBD2
TGTGCCAGCAGCCCAACTAGCGGGGAGGGTGGAAACATTCAGTACTTC
CASSPTSGEGGNIQYF
>.|TRBV2|TRBJ1-2|.
TGTGCCAGCGGGGGGGTGGCTAACTATGGCTACACCTTC
CASGGVANYGYTF
>.|TRBV5-1|TRBJ2-7|TRBD2
TGCGCCAGCAGCTCGGGACTAGGACCGGGTGGCGAGCAGTACTTC
CASSSGLGPGGEQYF
>few|TRBV18|TRBJ1-2|.
TGTGCCAGCTCACCACCTTACCAGGCCATGAATGGCTACACCTTC
CASSPPYQAMNGYTF
>.|TRBV15|TRBJ2-2|TRBD1
TGTGCCACCAGCAGACTTATTGACAGGGGGCCGGACGGGGAGCTGTTTTTT
CATSRLIDRGPDGELFF
>once|TRBV19|TRBJ1-6|TRBD1
TGTGCCAGTAGTGCGGGGACAGGGGGTTTAAACTCACCCCTCCACTTT
CASSAGTGGLNSPLHF
>.|TRBV7-2|TRBJ1-5|TRBD1
TGTGCCAGCAGCACAGGGACAGGGGGGCATCAGCCCCAGCATTTT
CASSTGTGGHQPQHF
>.|TRBV29-1|TRBJ2-7|TRBD2
TGCAGCGGGGCGCGGGGGGGCGGGTACGAGCAGTACTTC
CSGARGGGYEQYF
>.|TRBV6-5|TRBJ2-7|TRBD1
TGTGCCAGCGGCGACAGGGCCCTCGGCGAGCAGTACTTC
CASGDRALGEQYF
>.|TRBV5-1|TRBJ2-3|TRBD2
TGCGCCAGCAGCTTGGGCGGGACTAGCGGACCAGATACGCAGTATTTT
CASSLGGTSGPDTQYF
>few|TRBV29-1|TRBJ1-1|.
TGCAGCGTTGGACATATGAACACTGAAGCTTTCTTT
CSVGHMNTEAFF
>.|TRBV7-2|TRBJ2-5|.
TGTGCCAGCAGCTTAGTGCGGGTACAAGAGACCCAGTACTTC
CASSLVRVQETQYF
>.|TRBV6-1|TRBJ1-4|.
TGTGCCAGCAGTGAAGGTTTGGGGAGGGGTGAAAAACTGTTTTTT
CASSEGLGRGEKLFF
>few|TRBV5-1|TRBJ1-4|.
TGCGCCAGCAGCTTGGCTTCAGGGAATGAAAAACTGTTTTTT
CASSLASGNEKLFF
>.|TRBV19|TRBJ1-2|.
TGTGCCAGTAGTATCCGGGACTCTCTCGTCGACTACACCTTC
CASSIRDSLVDYTF
>.|TRBV7-8|TRBJ1-4|TRBD1
TGTGCCAGCAGCAGGGGCTCCGGGACAGGGGTTGGATCTAATGAAAAACTGTTTTTT
CASSRGSGTGVGSNEKLFF
>.|TRBV7-2|TRBJ1-2|TRBD1
TGTGCCAGCAGCTTCCCACAGGGGGCTCTGCATGGCTACACCTTC
CASSFPQGALHGYTF
>.|TRBV5-4|TRBJ2-1|.
TGTGCCAGCAGCCATAACAGGGTAAGCTCCTACAATGAGCAGTTCTTC
CASSHNRVSSYNEQFF
>.|TRBV27|TRBJ1-4|.
TGTGCCAGCAGGGGGGCGGGGGGCGGAGAAAAACTGTTTTTT
CASRGAGGGEKLFF
>.|TRBV4-3|TRBJ2-6|.
TGCGCCAGCAGCCAAGATCTTGGGGCTACTGGGGCCAACGTCCTGACTTTC
CASSQDLGATGANVLTF
>.|TRBV7-9|TRBJ1-4|.
TGTGCCAGCAGCCCCCCGCGGGCCAATGAAAAACTGTTTTTT
CASSPPRANEKLFF
>.|TRBV6-1|TRBJ2-1|.
TGTGCCAGCAGTGGATACCGGGAACCCGGGGATGAGCAGTTCTTC
CASSGYREPGDEQFF
>.|TRBV6-5|TRBJ1-2|.
TGTGCCACGAGAGGGTGGTATGGCTACACCTTC
CATRGWYGYTF
>.|TRBV18|TRBJ1-4|.
TGTGCCAGCTCACCCGATCCCAGGAGGGAAGAAAAACTGTTTTTT
CASSPDPRREEKLFF
>.|TRBV6-5|TRBJ1-2|TRBD1
TGTGCCAGCAGTTACTCTGGGACAGGGGCTAACTATGGCTACACCTTC
CASSYSGTGANYGYTF
>.|TRBV15|TRBJ2-7|.
TGTGCCACCAGCAGAGATCATTTCGAGCAGTACTTC
CATSRDHFEQYF
>.|TRBV5-1|TRBJ2-7|TRBD1
TGCGCCAGCTTCACCGGACAGGGGGCGCTCGAGCAGTACTTC
CASFTGQGALEQYF
>.|TRBV7-2|TRBJ2-2|TRBD2
TGTGCCAGCAGCTTATTTCCCCCTAGCGGGGTTAAATCCGGGGAGCTGTTTTTT
CASSLFPPSGVKSGELFF
>.|TRBV5-1|TRBJ2-3|TRBD1
TGCGCCAGCAGCTTGGGGGACAGGGCGTCAGATACGCAGTATTTT
CASSLGDRASDTQYF
>.|TRBV5-6|TRBJ2-3|TRBD1
TGTGCCAGCAGCTACCGGGACAGGGTCACAGATACGCAGTATTTT
CASSYRDRVTDTQYF
>.|TRBV5-6|TRBJ1-5|.
TGTGCCAGCAGCGACGGGGTCTTGGGGCAGCCCCAGCATTTT
CASSDGVLGQPQHF
>.|TRBV10-3|TRBJ1-2|TRBD1
TGTGCCATCAGGGGACAGGTCGGTGGCTACACCTTC
CAIRGQVGGYTF
>.|TRBV7-9|TRBJ2-2|TRBD2
TGTGCCAGCAGCTTTGGACTAGCGAACACCGGGGAGCTGTTTTTT
CASSFGLANTGELFF
>.|TRBV12-2|TRBJ1-1|.
TGTGCAAGTCGCTTAGTTGGGACTGGACAGGATGAAGCTTTCTTT
CASRLVGTGQDEAFF
>.|TRBV5-1|TRBJ2-2|.
TGCGCCAGCAGCTCCCTGACAGGCTCGAACACCGGGGAGCTGTTTTTT
CASSSLTGSNTGELFF
>few|TRBV27|TRBJ1-5|.
TGTGCCAGCAGCCTAATGCGGGGCAATCAGCCCCAGCATTTT
CASSLMRGNQPQHF
>.|TRBV7-8|TRBJ2-2|TRBD1
TGTGCCAGCAGCCCCAGGACAGGGCACACCGGGGAGCTGTTTTTT
CASSPRTGHTGELFF
>.|TRBV6-1|TRBJ2-6|TRBD1
TGTGCCAGCAGGGGACAGGGTACTGGGGCCAACGTCCTGACTTTC
CASRGQGTGANVLTF
>.|TRBV7-8|TRBJ2-3|TRBD2
TGTGCCAGCAGCTCCAGACTAGCGGGGGGAAACACAGATACGCAGTATTTT
CASSSRLAGGNTDTQYF
>.|TRBV5-1|TRBJ1-2|.
TGCGCCAGCAGCTTAAACAGGGTCGAGAGTGGCTACACCTTC
CASSLNRVESGYTF
>.|TRBV10-1|TRBJ1-5|TRBD1
TGCGCCAGCAGCCAGGACAGGGAGGGGGGCAATCAGCCCCAGCATTTT
CASSQDREGGNQPQHF
>once|TRBV19|TRBJ2-3|TRBD1
TGTGCCAGTAGTATAGGGGGACAGGGGGCCGCAGATACGCAGTATTTT
CASSIGGQGAADTQYF
>.|TRBV5-1|TRBJ2-7|.
TGCGCCAGCAGCTTGGCCAATTCCTACGAGCAGTACTTC
CASSLANSYEQYF